These 26 T cell receptor beta chains were sequenced from one sample in a study of blood T cell repertoires in COVID-19. Repertoires were generated with immunoSEQ multiplex PCR, while TCRdb's copy carries only in-frame clones and drops some. Of 90,000 to 120,000 clones in the sample, 80% to 90% were seen once. The sequencing sample was made of PBMCs or T cells enriched from blood (not recorded which). The receptors come from a woman in her 50s who had recovered from COVID-19.

The chain is built from TRBV28 and TRBJ2-3; D gene ambiguous. There are 14 residues in the CDR3. CDR1 MDHEN and CDR2 SYDVKM come from the germline V gene. V was cut by 2 bases and J by 2 bases, with 8 bases left in between. DNA for the CDR3: TGTGCCAGCAGTTTAACAGCTTCCACAGATACGCAGTATTTT. Amino acid sequence: CASSLTASTDTQYF.

The V call is TRBV7-8, the J call TRBJ1-2; 8 nucleotides match TRBD1. Germline assignment: CDR1 SGHVS and CDR2 FQNEAQ. The J segment lost 4 bases and the V segment lost 0 bases, leaving 4 bases of the junction unmatched. The CDR3 consists of 15 residues. In DNA, the CDR3 is TGTGCCAGCAGCTTAGCGGGGACAGGATCCTATGGCTACACCTTC. It translates to CASSLAGTGSYGYTF. Complete variable domain (other parts from reference TRBV7-8 and TRBJ1-2): GAGVSQSPRYKVAKRGQDVALRCDPISGHVSLFWYQQALGQGPEFLTYFQNEAQLDKSGLPSDRFFAERPEGSVSTLKIQRTQQEDSAVYLCASSLAGTGSYGYTFGSGTRLTVV.

The chain links TRBV9 to TRBJ2-3; D is undetermined. The CDR3 is made up of 13 amino acids. Germline V gene lookup returns CDR1 SGDLS and CDR2 YYNGEE. V shed 2 bases and J shed 4 bases, with 8 bases lying between them. The CDR3 DNA follows: TGTGCCAGCAGCGTCCGCGGCCCAGATACGCAGTATTTT. Translating gives CASSVRGPDTQYF. Supplemented by reference TRBV9 and TRBJ2-3, the full variable domain reads DSGVTQTPKHLITATGQRVTLRCSPRSGDLSVYWYQQSLDQGLQFLIQYYNGEERAKGNILERFSAQQFPDLHSELNLSSLELGDSALYFCASSVRGPDTQYFGPGTRLTVL.

The chain has TRBV21-1 and TRBJ2-2; the DNA was not used to check the table's D call, TRBD1. TRBV21-1 is marked as a pseudogene. This CDR3 contains 15 residues. The DNA of the CDR3 is TGTGCCAGCAGCAAATTTAGGGGGCCTAAAGGGGAGCTGTTTTTT. Its translation is CASSKFRGPKGELFF.

This chain connects TRBV4-1 to TRBJ2-1, with 10 bases matching TRBD2. The germline V gene has CDR1 MGHRA and CDR2 YSYEKL. V shed 3 bases, J shed 4 bases, and the junction held 9 bases outside the gene matches. The CDR3 totals 17 residues. CDR3 residues: CASSHRTSGETYNEQFF. CDR3 nucleotide sequence: TGCGCCAGCAGCCACAGGACTAGCGGAGAGACATACAATGAGCAGTTCTTC.

The gene calls are TRBV19 and TRBJ1-5, with a weak D call TRBD1 (6 bases). Trimming cost V 5 bases and J 4 bases, with 9 bases left between them. This CDR3 region has 13 residues. The V gene's germline CDR1 is LNHDA and CDR2 SQIVND (reference sequence). CDR3 DNA sequence: TGTGCCAGTAGTGACACAGGGAATCAGCCCCAGCATTTT. Translating gives CASSDTGNQPQHF. Drawing the rest from reference TRBV19 and TRBJ1-5, the complete variable domain is DGGITQSPKYLFRKEGQNVTLSCEQNLNHDAMYWYRQDPGQGLRLIYYSQIVNDFQKGDIAEGYSVSREKKESFPLTVTSAQKNPTAFYLCASSDTGNQPQHFGDGTRLSIL.

This clone was picked up a small number of times. J is TRBJ2-1 and V is TRBV30; D not certain. V was trimmed by 1 base and J by 5 bases, leaving 9 bases between them. CDR3 length: 13 amino acids. CDR1 GTSNPN and CDR2 SVGIG come from the germline V gene (reference sequence). The CDR3 spells CAWSAEIHNEQFF. The CDR3, as DNA: TGTGCCTGGAGTGCTGAGATACACAATGAGCAGTTCTTC.

This chain uses TRBV5-1 with TRBJ2-3; D might be TRBD2 (5 bases). Trimming left V 2 bases short and J 1 base short, with 8 bases between. Germline V gives CDR1 SGHRS, CDR2 YFSETQ. There are 14 residues in the CDR3. CDR3 protein: CASSFPAGTDTQYF. The CDR3 DNA is TGCGCCAGCAGCTTCCCAGCGGGCACAGATACGCAGTATTTT.

The table lists this clone with a few counts. The V call is TRBV6-5, the J call TRBJ1-1, with 9 bases that match TRBD1. The CDR3 is 14 residues long. Germline loops: CDR1 MNHEY, CDR2 SVGAGI. The trim removed 4 bases at V and 1 base at J, leaving 1 base unmatched. The CDR3 region is CASSSQGANTEAFF. The CDR3 bases are TGTGCCAGCAGTTCACAGGGGGCGAACACTGAAGCTTTCTTT.

V and J are TRBV5-1 and TRBJ2-5; D may be TRBD1 (5 bases). Germline lookup yields CDR1 SGHRS and CDR2 YFSETQ. This CDR3 contains 16 residues. V lost 4 bases and J lost 1, with 17 bases in between. The CDR3 spells CASSRGASRSQETQYF. For the CDR3, the DNA is TGCGCCAGCAGCCGTGGGGCCAGTCGTAGCCAAGAGACCCAGTACTTC.

V usage is TRBV10-2 and J usage is TRBJ1-1; 11 nucleotides match TRBD1. The CDR3 is 15 amino acids. V lost 6 bases and J lost 1; bases outside the gene matches: 4. Germline values: CDR1 WSHSY, CDR2 SAAADI. Here the CDR3 reads CASRDGTGGNTEAFF. CDR3 DNA sequence: TGCGCCAGCAGGGACGGGACAGGGGGGAACACTGAAGCTTTCTTT.

As DNA, the CDR3 is TGTGCCAGCAGCTTAGACAGCGGGAGCGTCACCGGGGAGCTGTTTTTT. It translates to CASSLDSGSVTGELFF. The chain joins TRBV11-2 to TRBJ2-2; 8 nucleotides align to TRBD2. Germline V gives CDR1 SGHAT, CDR2 FQNNGV. V was pared by 0 bases and J by 4 bases, with 4 bases of the junction left unmatched. This CDR3 contains 16 residues. Full variable domain (remainder filled in from reference TRBV11-2 and TRBJ2-2): EAGVAQSPRYKIIEKRQSVAFWCNPISGHATLYWYQQILGQGPKLLIQFQNNGVVDDSQLPKDRFSAERLKGVDSTLKIQPAKLEDSAVYLCASSLDSGSVTGELFFGEGSRLTVL.

V is TRBV6-1 and J is TRBJ1-5, with TRBD1 identical over 9 bases. Germline V CDR1 and CDR2: MNHNS, SASEGT. J lost 0 bases, V lost 2 bases, and 5 bases had no gene match. The CDR3 is made up of 17 amino acids. CDR3 nucleotide sequence: TGTGCCAGCAGTGAACGGGACAGGGAGGGTAGCAATCAGCCCCAGCATTTT. Translating it yields CASSERDREGSNQPQHF.

The chain links TRBV5-6 to TRBJ2-3, with TRBD1 identical over 7 bases. The CDR3 covers 16 residues. The J segment lost 5 bases and the V segment lost 4 bases, leaving 13 bases of the junction unmatched. CDR1 SGHDT and CDR2 YYEEEE come from the germline V gene. This CDR3 is CASSREETGPGDTQYF. CDR3 coding DNA: TGTGCCAGCAGCCGAGAAGAGACAGGGCCGGGAGATACGCAGTATTTT.

The rearrangement links TRBV2 to TRBJ2-1, with D possibly TRBD2 on 8 matching bases. The ends were cut back, 2 bases at V and 9 bases at J, with 17 bases in the middle. Looked up from germline, CDR1 is SNHLY and CDR2 is FYNNEI. This CDR3 spans 15 amino acids. The CDR3: CASSERGGYRGEQFF. CDR3 bases: TGTGCCAGCAGTGAACGGGGGGGCTACAGGGGTGAGCAGTTCTTC.

This chain joins TRBV9 and TRBJ2-5, with 8 bases identical to TRBD2. The CDR3 runs 13 residues. Trimming at V came to 0 bases and at J to 5 bases, leaving 0 bases not matched to a gene. Germline V gene data show CDR1 as SGDLS and CDR2 as YYNGEE. CDR3 loop: CASSVAGGETQYF. The CDR3 DNA is TGTGCCAGCAGCGTAGCGGGGGGGGAGACCCAGTACTTC.

The genes are TRBV19 and TRBJ1-2; D not certain. This CDR3 contains 14 residues. V lost 2 bases and J 0 bases, leaving 7 bases between the germline ends. CDR1 is LNHDA and CDR2 is SQIVND in the germline V gene (reference sequence). CDR3 amino acids: CASSITNTNYGYTF. The CDR3, as DNA: TGTGCCAGTAGTATAACGAACACTAACTATGGCTACACCTTC.

The chain has TRBV7-9 and TRBJ2-7, with 9 bases fitting TRBD2. CDR1 is SEHNR and CDR2 is FQNEAQ in the germline V gene (reference sequence). V was clipped by 5 bases and J by 4 bases; unmatched bases: 9. The length of the CDR3 is 15 residues. This chain's CDR3 is CASSPRGTSMYEQYF. CDR3 DNA: TGTGCCAGCAGCCCCCGCGGGACTAGCATGTACGAGCAGTACTTC.

The chain is built from TRBV4-1 and TRBJ2-1, with unresolved D. The CDR3 runs 14 residues. Germline V gene lookup returns CDR1 MGHRA and CDR2 YSYEKL. Deletions cut 7 bases from V and 0 bases from J, with 10 bases between. Here the CDR3 reads CASTKESSYNEQFF. The CDR3 nucleotides read TGCGCCAGCACCAAGGAGAGCTCCTACAATGAGCAGTTCTTC.

V gene TRBV5-1 combines with J gene TRBJ2-7; no reliable D call. This CDR3 spans 12 amino acids. Trimming left V 0 bases short and J 6 bases short, with 7 bases between. Germline V gives CDR1 SGHRS, CDR2 YFSETQ. The CDR3 DNA follows: TGCGCCAGCAGCTTGGGCGAGAGCGAGCAGTACTTC. Translated: CASSLGESEQYF.

The chain couples TRBV27 to TRBJ2-7, with D possibly being TRBD1 (5 bases). Germline V gene data show CDR1 as MNHEY and CDR2 as SMNVEV (reference sequence). V was shortened by 5 bases and J by 2 bases, with 13 bases between the two germline ends. CDR3 length: 14 amino acids. CDR3: CASSGWWGAYEQYF. DNA of the CDR3: TGTGCCAGCAGTGGATGGTGGGGCGCCTACGAGCAGTACTTC.

This chain connects TRBV19 to TRBJ2-6; D is possibly TRBD2 (6 bases). The CDR3 runs 16 residues. Germline assignment: CDR1 LNHDA and CDR2 SQIVND (reference sequence). V was clipped by 5 bases and J by 0 bases, with 11 bases between them. The CDR3 sequence: CASSAGKYSGANVLTF. CDR3 nucleotide sequence: TGTGCCAGTAGTGCGGGAAAGTACTCTGGGGCCAACGTCCTGACTTTC.

This chain uses TRBV19 with TRBJ1-1; D ambiguous. CDR1 and CDR2 (germline): LNHDA, SQIVND (reference sequence). V was cut by 3 bases and J by 1 base, with 9 bases left in between. CDR3 length: 14 residues. CDR3 protein: CASSIWAGNTEAFF. The CDR3 DNA follows: TGTGCCAGTAGTATCTGGGCGGGGAACACTGAAGCTTTCTTT.

The chain has TRBV11-3 and TRBJ2-3; D is undetermined. Deletions cut 3 bases from V and 5 bases from J, with 6 bases between. Germline CDR1 SGHNT, CDR2 YENEEA. The CDR3 sequence is 12 residues long. This CDR3 reads CASSFAEDTQYF. CDR3 nucleotides: TGTGCCAGCAGCTTCGCGGAAGATACGCAGTATTTT.

The chain couples TRBV24-1 to TRBJ2-1; D possibly corresponds to TRBD1 (6 bases). Germline values: CDR1 KGHDR, CDR2 SFDVKD. Trimming stripped 4 bases from V and 0 bases from J, with 12 bases between. The CDR3 totals 16 residues. In nucleotides, the CDR3 is TGTGCCACCAGTGACACTACAGGGAGCTCCTACAATGAGCAGTTCTTC. Its protein product is CATSDTTGSSYNEQFF.

This chain joins TRBV6-5 and TRBJ2-3; 8 bases agree with TRBD1. The CDR3 length is 16 residues. V dropped 2 bases and J dropped 0; count of bases not matched to a gene: 4. Per the germline V gene, CDR1 is MNHEY and CDR2 is SVGAGI. The CDR3 loop reads CASSYLGQGSTDTQYF. The CDR3 DNA sequence: TGTGCCAGCAGTTACCTCGGACAGGGCAGCACAGATACGCAGTATTTT.